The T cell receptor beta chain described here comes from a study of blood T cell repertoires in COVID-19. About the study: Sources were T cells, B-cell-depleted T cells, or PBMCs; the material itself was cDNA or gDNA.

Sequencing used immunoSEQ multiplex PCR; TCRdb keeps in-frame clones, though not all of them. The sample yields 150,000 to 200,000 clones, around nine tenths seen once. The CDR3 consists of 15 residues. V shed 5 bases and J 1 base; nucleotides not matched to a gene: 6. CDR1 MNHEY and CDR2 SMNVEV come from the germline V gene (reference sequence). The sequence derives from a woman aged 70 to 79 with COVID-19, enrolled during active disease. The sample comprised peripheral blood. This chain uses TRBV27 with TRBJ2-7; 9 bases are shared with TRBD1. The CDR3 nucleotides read TGTGCCAGCAGTGCCCGTGGGACAGGGTCCTACGAGCAGTACTTC. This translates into CASSARGTGSYEQYF.